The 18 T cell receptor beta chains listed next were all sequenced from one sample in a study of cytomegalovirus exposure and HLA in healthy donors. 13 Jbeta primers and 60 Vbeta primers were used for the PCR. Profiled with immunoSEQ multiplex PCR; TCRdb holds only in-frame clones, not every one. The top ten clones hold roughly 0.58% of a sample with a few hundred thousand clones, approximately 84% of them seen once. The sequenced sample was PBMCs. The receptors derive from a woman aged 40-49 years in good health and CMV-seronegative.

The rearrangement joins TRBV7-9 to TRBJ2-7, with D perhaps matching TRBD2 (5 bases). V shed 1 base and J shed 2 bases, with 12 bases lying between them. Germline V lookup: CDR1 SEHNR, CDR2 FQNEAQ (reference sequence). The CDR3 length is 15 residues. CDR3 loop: CASSLVDRDPYEQYF. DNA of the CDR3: TGTGCCAGCAGCTTAGTTGACCGGGATCCCTACGAGCAGTACTTC.

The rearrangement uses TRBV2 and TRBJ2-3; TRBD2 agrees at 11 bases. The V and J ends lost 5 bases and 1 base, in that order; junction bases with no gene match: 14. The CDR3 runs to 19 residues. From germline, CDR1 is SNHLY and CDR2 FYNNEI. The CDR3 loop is CASSFPGVAGGQRTDTQYF. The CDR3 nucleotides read TGTGCCAGCAGTTTCCCGGGGGTAGCGGGGGGGCAACGCACAGATACGCAGTATTTT.

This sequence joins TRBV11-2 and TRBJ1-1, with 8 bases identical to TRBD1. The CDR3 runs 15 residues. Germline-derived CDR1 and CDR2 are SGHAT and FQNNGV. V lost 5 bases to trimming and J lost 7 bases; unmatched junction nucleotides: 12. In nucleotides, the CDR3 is TGTGCCAGCAGCCATAGAGACAGGGGCAGGGGTGAAGCTTTCTTT. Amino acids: CASSHRDRGRGEAFF.

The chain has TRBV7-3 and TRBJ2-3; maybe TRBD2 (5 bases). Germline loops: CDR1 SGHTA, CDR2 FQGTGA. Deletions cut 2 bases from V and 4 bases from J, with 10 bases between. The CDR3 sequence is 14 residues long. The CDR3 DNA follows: TGTGCCAGCAGCTTACAGCGGCAGCCAGATACGCAGTATTTT. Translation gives CASSLQRQPDTQYF.

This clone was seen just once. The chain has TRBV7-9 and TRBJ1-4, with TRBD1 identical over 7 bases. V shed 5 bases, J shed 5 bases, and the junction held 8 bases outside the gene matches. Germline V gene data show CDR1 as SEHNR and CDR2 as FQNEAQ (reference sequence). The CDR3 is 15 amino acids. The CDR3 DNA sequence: TGTGCCAGCAGCCCCACAGGGGCTTTCAATGAAAAACTGTTTTTT. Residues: CASSPTGAFNEKLFF.

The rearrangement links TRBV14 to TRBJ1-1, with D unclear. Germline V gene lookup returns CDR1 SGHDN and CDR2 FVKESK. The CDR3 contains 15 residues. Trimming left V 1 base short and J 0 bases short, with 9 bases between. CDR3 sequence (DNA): TGTGCCAGCAGCCAAGTCGCGCCGGTGAACACTGAAGCTTTCTTT. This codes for CASSQVAPVNTEAFF.

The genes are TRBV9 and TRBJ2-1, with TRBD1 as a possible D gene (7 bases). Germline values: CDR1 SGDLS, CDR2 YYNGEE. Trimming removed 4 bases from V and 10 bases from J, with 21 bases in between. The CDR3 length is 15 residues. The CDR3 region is CASSPGGLSSLEQFF. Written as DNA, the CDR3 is TGTGCCAGCAGCCCAGGGGGGCTCAGCTCTTTGGAGCAGTTCTTC.

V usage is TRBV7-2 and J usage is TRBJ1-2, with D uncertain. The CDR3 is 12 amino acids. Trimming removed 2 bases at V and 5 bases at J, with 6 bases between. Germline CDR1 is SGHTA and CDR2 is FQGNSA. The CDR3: CASSLSGYGYTF. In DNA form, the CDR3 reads TGTGCCAGCAGCTTATCGGGTTATGGCTACACCTTC.

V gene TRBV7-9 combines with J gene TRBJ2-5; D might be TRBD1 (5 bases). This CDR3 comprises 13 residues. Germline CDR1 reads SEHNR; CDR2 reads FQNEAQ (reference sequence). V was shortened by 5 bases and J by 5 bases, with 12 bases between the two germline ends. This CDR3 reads CASSPDIPETQYF. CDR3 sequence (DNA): TGTGCCAGCAGCCCGGACATTCCGGAGACCCAGTACTTC.

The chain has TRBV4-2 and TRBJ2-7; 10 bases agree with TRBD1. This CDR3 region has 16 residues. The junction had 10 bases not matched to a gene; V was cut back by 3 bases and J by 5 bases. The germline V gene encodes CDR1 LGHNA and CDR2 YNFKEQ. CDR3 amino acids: CASSQTTGQGIDEQYF. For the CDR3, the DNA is TGTGCCAGCAGCCAGACCACGGGACAGGGGATCGACGAGCAGTACTTC.

The CDR3 spells CSASKREQYF. In nucleotides, the CDR3 is TGCAGTGCTAGTAAGCGCGAGCAGTACTTC. This rearrangement joins TRBV20-1 to TRBJ2-5; the D is unclear. The last part of the DNA fits TRBJ2-7 better; the J call may be wrong. The CDR3 totals 10 residues. The germline gives CDR1 DFQATT, CDR2 SNEGSKA (reference sequence).

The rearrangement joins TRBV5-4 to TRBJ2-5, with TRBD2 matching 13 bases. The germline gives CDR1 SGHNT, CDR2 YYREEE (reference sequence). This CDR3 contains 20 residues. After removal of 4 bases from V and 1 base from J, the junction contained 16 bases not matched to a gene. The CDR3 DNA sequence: TGTGCCAGCAGCGCCGACCGGACTAGCGGGGGACCCTTTTTCCAAGAGACCCAGTACTTC. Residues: CASSADRTSGGPFFQETQYF.

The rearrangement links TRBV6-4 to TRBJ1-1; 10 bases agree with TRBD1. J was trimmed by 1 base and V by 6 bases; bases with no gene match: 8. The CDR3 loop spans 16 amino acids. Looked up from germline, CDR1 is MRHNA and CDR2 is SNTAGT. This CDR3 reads CASRPGTGEKNTEAFF. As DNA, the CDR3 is TGTGCCAGCAGGCCCGGGACAGGGGAAAAGAACACTGAAGCTTTCTTT.

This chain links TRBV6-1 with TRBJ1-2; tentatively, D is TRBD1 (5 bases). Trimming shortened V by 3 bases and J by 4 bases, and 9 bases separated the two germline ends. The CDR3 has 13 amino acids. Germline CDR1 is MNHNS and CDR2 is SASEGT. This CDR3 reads CASSDQGGYGYTF. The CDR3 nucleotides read TGTGCCAGCAGTGATCAGGGAGGCTATGGCTACACCTTC.

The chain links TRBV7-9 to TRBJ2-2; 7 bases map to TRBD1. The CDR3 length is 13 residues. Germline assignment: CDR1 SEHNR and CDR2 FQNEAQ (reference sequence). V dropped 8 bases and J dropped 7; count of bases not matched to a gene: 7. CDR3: CASEQGNDGELFF. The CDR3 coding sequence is TGTGCCAGCGAACAGGGGAATGACGGGGAGCTGTTTTTT.

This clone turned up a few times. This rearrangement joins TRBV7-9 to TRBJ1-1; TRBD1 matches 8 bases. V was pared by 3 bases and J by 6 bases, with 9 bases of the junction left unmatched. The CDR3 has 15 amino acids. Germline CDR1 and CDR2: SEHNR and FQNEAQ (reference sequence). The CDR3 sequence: CASSFPGGGGPEAFF. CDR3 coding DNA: TGTGCCAGCAGCTTCCCAGGGGGCGGTGGCCCTGAAGCTTTCTTT.

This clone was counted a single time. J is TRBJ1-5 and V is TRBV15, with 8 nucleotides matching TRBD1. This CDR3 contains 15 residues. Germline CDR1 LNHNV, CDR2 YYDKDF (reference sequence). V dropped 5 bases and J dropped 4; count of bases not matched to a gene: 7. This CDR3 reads CATSGQGSGNQPQHF. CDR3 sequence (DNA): TGTGCCACCAGCGGACAGGGTTCGGGAAATCAGCCCCAGCATTTT. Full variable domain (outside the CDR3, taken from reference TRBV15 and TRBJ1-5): DAMVIQNPRYQVTQFGKPVTLSCSQTLNHNVMYWYQQKSSQAPKLLFHYYDKDFNNEADTPDNFQSRRPNTSFCFLDIRSPGLGDTAMYLCATSGQGSGNQPQHFGDGTRLSIL.

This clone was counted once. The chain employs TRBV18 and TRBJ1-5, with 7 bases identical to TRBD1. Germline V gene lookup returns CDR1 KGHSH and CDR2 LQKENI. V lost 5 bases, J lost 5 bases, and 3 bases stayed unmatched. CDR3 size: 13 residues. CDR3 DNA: TGTGCCAGCTCAGGGACAGACTATCAGCCCCAGCATTTT. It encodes CASSGTDYQPQHF.